The source of this TCR beta chain is a study of T cells after yellow fever vaccination. By 5'RACE template switching, TCR cDNA was produced, with a universal primer site and UMIs added in the process. TCRdb re-analysed the 5' RACE reads in MiXCR, keeping a single row per CDR3 protein. Of about 320,000 distinct CDR3 sequences in the sample, around 4.5% were seen once. The study's findings and limits: Post-booster samples contained most primary-vaccination clones (approximately 96% CD4, about 90% CD8).

This clonotype has at least ten counts. Its target is unknown. This TCR came from a man between 18 and 35 years old who received the YFV17D yellow fever vaccine. The sequenced sample was PBMCs, obtained 15 days after the yellow fever booster vaccination.

The CDR3 region is CASSPDRVGYNEQFF. In nucleotides, the CDR3 is TGTGCCAGCTCACCCGACAGGGTCGGGTACAATGAGCAGTTCTTC. The V gene is TRBV18, the J gene TRBJ2-1; 7 bases are shared with TRBD1. The CDR3 runs 15 residues. Germline loops: CDR1 KGHSH, CDR2 LQKENI. After removal of 3 bases from V and 4 bases from J, the junction contained 6 bases not matched to a gene.